The 22 T cell receptor beta chains below come from one sample, sequenced in a study of blood T cell repertoires in COVID-19. Using immunoSEQ multiplex PCR, the repertoire was profiled, and TCRdb retains in-frame clones only, with some absent. This sample yields around 200,000 clones, of which more than 75% are seen a single time; 5.5% to 8% belongs to the top ten. Sequencing was done on a sample of peripheral blood. Receptors originate from a man aged 60 to 69 who had recovered from COVID-19.

J is TRBJ1-5 and V is TRBV21-1. TRBV21-1 constitutes a pseudogene. The length of the CDR3 is 16 residues. The CDR3 DNA reads TGTGCCAGCACCACCGCGGAGTCAGATAGCAATCAGCCCCAGCATTTT. It encodes CASTTAESDSNQPQHF.

V usage is TRBV7-9 and J usage is TRBJ2-1; 15 bases map to TRBD2. J was trimmed by 0 bases and V by 5 bases; bases with no gene match: 8. The CDR3 spans 19 residues. Germline assignment: CDR1 SEHNR and CDR2 FQNEAQ (reference sequence). DNA of the CDR3: TGTGCCAGCAGCCCCGGACTAGCGGGAGGGGGGAGCTCCTACAATGAGCAGTTCTTC. It specifies CASSPGLAGGGSSYNEQFF.

The chain employs TRBV9 and TRBJ1-4; 10 bases line up with TRBD1. The CDR3 sequence is 17 residues long. After removal of 4 bases from V and 6 bases from J, the junction contained 12 bases not matched to a gene. CDR1 and CDR2 (germline): SGDLS, YYNGEE. The CDR3 is CASSPRTGGGLDEKLFF. CDR3 DNA sequence: TGTGCCAGCAGCCCTCGGACAGGGGGTGGATTAGATGAAAAACTGTTTTTT.

The chain employs TRBV28 and TRBJ2-2, with D possibly TRBD1 on 5 matching bases. The CDR3 runs 12 residues. Trimming took 6 bases from V and 6 from J, leaving 8 bases between them. Germline loops: CDR1 MDHEN, CDR2 SYDVKM. CDR3 sequence reads: CASRAGSGELFF. The CDR3 bases are TGTGCCAGCAGAGCAGGGTCCGGGGAGCTGTTTTTT.

V is TRBV6-2 or TRBV6-3 and J is TRBJ1-1; D gene unclear. The V and J ends lost 2 bases and 3 bases respectively, with 7 bases between them. The CDR3 contains 13 residues. CDR1 is MNHEY, CDR2 SVGEGT, per germline. The CDR3 sequence is CASSYEGYTEAFF. CDR3 nucleotide sequence: TGTGCCAGCAGTTACGAGGGATACACTGAAGCTTTCTTT.

CDR3 loop: CASSVVTTSGRNEQFF. CDR3 nucleotides: TGTGCCAGCAGCGTAGTAACGACTAGCGGGAGGAACGAGCAGTTCTTC. The J gene is TRBJ2-1, the V gene TRBV9; TRBD2 aligns across 13 bases. J was trimmed by 10 bases and V by 0 bases; bases with no gene match: 7. The CDR3 consists of 16 residues. The germline V gene encodes CDR1 SGDLS and CDR2 YYNGEE.

Remarks on this clone: Distinct nucleotide sequences in the sample also encode this CDR3. In DNA, the CDR3 is TGTGCCAGCAGCAGACAGGGGGCGGCTGAAAAACTGTTTTTT. It encodes CASSRQGAAEKLFF. This chain connects TRBV5-4 to TRBJ1-4; 10 bases map to TRBD1. Germline V lookup: CDR1 SGHNT, CDR2 YYREEE (reference sequence). Trimming at V came to 4 bases and at J to 7 bases, leaving 4 bases not matched to a gene. The CDR3 covers 14 residues.

The rearrangement joins TRBV21-1 to TRBJ1-1. TRBV21-1 corresponds to a pseudogene. This CDR3 is built from 15 residues. As DNA, the CDR3 is TGTGCCAGCAGCAAAGGTCAATGTCCGCGTCTGGAAGCTTTCTTT. Its translation is CASSKGQCPRLEAFF.

The V call is TRBV9, the J call TRBJ2-1, with a weak D call TRBD2 (7 bases). The ends were cut back, 0 bases at V and 0 bases at J, with 16 bases in the middle. Germline lookup yields CDR1 SGDLS and CDR2 YYNGEE. The CDR3 has 18 amino acids. The CDR3 DNA sequence: TGTGCCAGCAGCGTAGACCGAGGGGGGGGCAGCTCCTACAATGAGCAGTTCTTC. It encodes CASSVDRGGGSSYNEQFF.

The chain joins TRBV19 to TRBJ2-1; 7 positions agree with TRBD1. V shed 1 base and J 0 bases; nucleotides not matched to a gene: 9. CDR3 size: 18 residues. Germline V gene sequence: CDR1 LNHDA, CDR2 SQIVND (reference sequence). The CDR3 DNA reads as TGTGCCAGTAGTATAGCTTACAGGGGTACGAGCTCCTACAATGAGCAGTTCTTC. Its protein is CASSIAYRGTSSYNEQFF.

V gene TRBV28 combines with J gene TRBJ1-5; D gene unclear. Trimming took 5 bases from V and 3 from J, leaving 17 bases between them. CDR1 and CDR2 (germline): MDHEN, SYDVKM. The CDR3 runs 16 residues. In nucleotides, the CDR3 is TGTGCCAGCAGTCGATCTGGTGCAGGTCTCAATCAGCCCCAGCATTTT. Its translation is CASSRSGAGLNQPQHF.

CDR3 protein: CASSFRAGKNTEAFF. CDR3 sequence (DNA): TGTGCCAGCAGCTTTCGAGCAGGAAAGAACACTGAAGCTTTCTTT. The V and J genes are TRBV19 and TRBJ1-1; no clear D. The CDR3 extends over 15 amino acids. The germline V and J ends were trimmed by 9 bases and 1 base, with 18 bases remaining between them. CDR1 is LNHDA, CDR2 SQIVND, per germline (reference sequence). The variable domain in full, with the rest retrieved from reference TRBV19 and TRBJ1-1, is DGGITQSPKYLFRKEGQNVTLSCEQNLNHDAMYWYRQDPGQGLRLIYYSQIVNDFQKGDIAEGYSVSREKKESFPLTVTSAQKNPTAFYLCASSFRAGKNTEAFFGQGTRLTVV.

The gene calls are TRBV9 and TRBJ2-5; 15 nucleotides agree with TRBD2. V lost 5 bases to trimming and J lost 4 bases; unmatched junction nucleotides: 12. CDR1 and CDR2 (germline): SGDLS, YYNGEE. This CDR3 spans 18 amino acids. As DNA, the CDR3 is TGTGCCAGCAGTGAGGGGGGGACTAGCGGGAGGTCGGGAGAGACCCAGTACTTC. Translated: CASSEGGTSGRSGETQYF. The entire variable domain, with the rest obtained from reference TRBV9 and TRBJ2-5, is as follows: DSGVTQTPKHLITATGQRVTLRCSPRSGDLSVYWYQQSLDQGLQFLIQYYNGEERAKGNILERFSAQQFPDLHSELNLSSLELGDSALYFCASSEGGTSGRSGETQYFGPGTRLLVL.

This clone was observed a few times. V is TRBV3-1 (or the pseudogene TRBV3-2) and J is TRBJ2-1; 8 bases fit TRBD2. V trimming: 1 base; J trimming: 10 bases; junction bases outside the gene matches: 0. Germline-derived CDR1 and CDR2 are LGHDT and YNNKEL (reference sequence). The CDR3 is 12 residues long. CDR3 loop: CASSQVAGEQFF. DNA for the CDR3: TGTGCCAGCAGCCAAGTAGCGGGGGAGCAGTTCTTC.

The CDR3 nucleotides are TGTGCCAGCAGCCAAGCAAACTACGAGCAGTACTTC. Encoded protein: CASSQANYEQYF. The chain couples TRBV3-1 (or the pseudogene TRBV3-2) to TRBJ2-7; D unresolved. Germline V gives CDR1 LGHDT, CDR2 YNNKEL (reference sequence). This CDR3 is built from 12 residues. Trimming took 1 base from V and 3 from J, leaving 4 bases between them.

This clone showed up just once. This sequence joins TRBV30 and TRBJ1-5, with 7 bases that match TRBD1. There are 14 residues in the CDR3. The junction had 6 bases not matched to a gene; V was cut back by 3 bases and J by 4 bases. Germline CDR1 is GTSNPN and CDR2 is SVGIG (reference sequence). The CDR3 loop reads CAWSALQGNQPQHF. The DNA of the CDR3 is TGTGCCTGGAGCGCCTTACAGGGGAATCAGCCCCAGCATTTT.

This clone was seen a handful of times. This chain links TRBV29-1 with TRBJ1-5, with TRBD1 identical over 8 bases. Germline V gene lookup returns CDR1 SQVTM and CDR2 ANQGSEA. The CDR3 sequence is 14 residues long. Germline trimming cut 5 bases from V and 2 bases from J; bases unmatched to any gene: 5. CDR3 sequence: CSVLDRDGNQPQHF. The CDR3 nucleotides are TGCAGCGTTCTGGACAGGGACGGCAATCAGCCCCAGCATTTT.

The genes are TRBV7-2 and TRBJ1-1; perhaps TRBD1 as D (6 bases). This CDR3 spans 14 amino acids. V was clipped by 4 bases and J by 5 bases, with 14 bases between them. Germline V gene sequence: CDR1 SGHTA, CDR2 FQGNSA. The CDR3 loop is CASSSDPTGTEAFF. As DNA, the CDR3 is TGTGCCAGCAGCTCAGACCCTACAGGGACTGAAGCTTTCTTT.

J is TRBJ2-1 and V is TRBV24-1, with TRBD2 matching over 10 bases. J was trimmed by 15 bases and V by 6 bases; bases with no gene match: 10. This CDR3 comprises 13 residues. CDR1 is KGHDR and CDR2 is SFDVKD in the germline V gene. CDR3 nucleotides: TGTGCCACCAGTTCCCAGCGGGAGGGCCTAAGGTTCTTC. Amino acid sequence: CATSSQREGLRFF.

V gene TRBV10-3 combines with J gene TRBJ1-1, with a weak D call TRBD1 (5 bases). Trimming stripped 4 bases from V and 1 base from J, with 10 bases between. The CDR3 is 14 amino acids. Germline values: CDR1 ENHRY, CDR2 SYGVKD. CDR3 amino acids: CAISGETGNTEAFF. CDR3 in DNA: TGTGCCATCAGTGGGGAAACAGGGAACACTGAAGCTTTCTTT.

The J gene is TRBJ2-5, the V gene TRBV5-8, with D possibly TRBD1 on 5 matching bases. Trimming cost V 6 bases and J 5 bases, with 11 bases left between them. The germline CDR1 and CDR2 sequences are SGHTS and YDEGEE. CDR3 length: 12 amino acids. The CDR3 sequence: CASKTVGETQYF. The CDR3 region has the DNA TGTGCCAGCAAGACAGTAGGGGAGACCCAGTACTTC.

For the CDR3, the DNA is TGTGCCAGCAGTGAACGGGACAGGGCCCAACTGGATGGCTACACCTTC. Translated: CASSERDRAQLDGYTF. The V gene is TRBV6-1, the J gene TRBJ1-2, with TRBD1 matching over 9 bases. V was clipped by 2 bases and J by 6 bases; unmatched bases: 10. Germline V gene lookup returns CDR1 MNHNS and CDR2 SASEGT. This CDR3 contains 16 residues.